This T cell receptor (beta chain) was documented in a study of control samples from healthy donors and cancer patients. The assay was immunoSEQ multiplex PCR, and TCRdb's table has in-frame clones only and misses some. The data show about 150,000 clones, about 93% seen once. This CDR3 is 16 amino acids long. Trimming removed 0 bases from V and 4 bases from J; junction bases left unmatched: 5. From germline, CDR1 is SGHNT and CDR2 YYREEE (reference sequence). This sequence originates from a man in his fifties or sixties with colorectal cancer. The sample was PBMCs. The rearrangement joins TRBV5-4 to TRBJ2-2, with TRBD1 matching 8 bases. CDR3: CASSLGSQGGTGELFF. The DNA for the CDR3 is TGTGCCAGCAGCTTGGGGTCACAGGGGGGCACCGGGGAGCTGTTTTTT.